This entry concerns a single T cell receptor (beta chain). V lost 6 bases and J 0 bases, leaving 13 bases between the germline ends. CDR1 SGHRS and CDR2 YFSETQ come from the germline V gene. The CDR3 contains 16 residues. Produced via immunoSEQ multiplex PCR; TCRdb's table is partial and in-frame only. Among 50,000 to 55,000 clones listed, 80% to 90% were seen once. These data come from a study of OX40 agonist ivuxolimab in advanced cancers. The sample here was CD4+ or CD8+ T cells sorted from blood, taken in a trial of the OX40 agonist ivuxolimab. The sequence was collected from an adult with an advanced solid tumor such as melanoma, head and neck, liver or kidney cancer. The chain uses TRBV5-1 and TRBJ2-6, with a possible D match to TRBD2 (5 bases). The CDR3, as DNA: TGCGCCAGCAACGAAGCGGTCGGCTCTGGGGCCAACGTCCTGACTTTC. Translated, it gives CASNEAVGSGANVLTF.